The entry below gives a single TCR beta chain sequence along with its context. The data originate from a study of blood T cell repertoires in COVID-19. Turning to the study itself: The samples span acute and convalescent COVID-19 from the United States, Italy and Spain.

Original data processing: Nucleated cell counts were estimated from reference gene primer amplification. Only in-frame clones appear in the TCRdb table, and some are missing; sequencing was by immunoSEQ multiplex PCR. The DNA was the basis for D and trimming; V, J and clone size are from that table. The sample includes more than 95,000 clones, roughly nine tenths of them seen just once. The specimen was peripheral blood. The TCR originated in a human donor in a cohort sampled during active COVID-19.

Here the CDR3 reads CATSDPVTGPHNEQFF. CDR3 nucleotide sequence: TGTGCCACCAGTGATCCTGTGACAGGGCCCCACAATGAGCAGTTCTTC. The chain uses TRBV24-1 and TRBJ2-1, with 7 bases fitting TRBD1. The length of the CDR3 is 16 residues. Germline V gives CDR1 KGHDR, CDR2 SFDVKD. V gave up 3 bases and J gave up 5 bases; unmatched junction bases: 9.